The sequence of this T cell receptor (beta chain) was determined in a study of identical twins. This CDR3 has 18 residues. Germline values: CDR1 MNHEY, CDR2 SVGEGT. Trimming cost V 4 bases and J 5 bases, with 24 bases left between them. TCRdb passed the 5' RACE reads through MiXCR, listing each CDR3 protein once. Among more than 650,000 distinct CDR3 sequences listed, 5.5% to 6.5% were seen once. This clonotype came up a few times. Source material: naive T cells sorted from blood. The rearrangement joins TRBV6-2 or TRBV6-3 to TRBJ2-1, with D perhaps matching TRBD2 (5 bases). The sequence derives from a man younger than 35 in good health. In DNA form, the CDR3 reads TGTGCCAGCAGTTCTGCCCGAGACTATACCCCTTGGAACAATGAGCAGTTCTTC. It yields the protein CASSSARDYTPWNNEQFF.